The clone carrying this TCR beta chain is classed as medium-sized. The length of the CDR3 is 14 residues. Trimming removed 6 bases at V and 8 bases at J, with 20 bases between. The germline gives CDR1 DFQATT, CDR2 SNEGSKA (reference sequence). The source of the sample is a study of spatial heterogeneity in lung cancer. Regarding time point: blood at routine non-recurrence follow-up after resection. TCRdb independently ran MiXCR on the 5' RACE reads; one entry per CDR3 protein. The sample holds roughly 99,000 distinct CDR3 sequences, approximately 19% seen once. The receptor's source is a male donor with early-stage non-small cell lung cancer. Specimen: PBMCs, collected at follow-up. The chain couples TRBV20-1 to TRBJ1-3; D possibly corresponds to TRBD1 (6 bases). In nucleotides, the CDR3 is TGCAGTGCCCCCAACACAGGGAGGTCAGACACCATATATTTT. Translating gives CSAPNTGRSDTIYF.